The rows below give T cell receptor beta chains drawn from one sample of a study of response to subunit inactivated influenza vaccine. TCRdb re-called the RT-PCR reads with MiXCR, one entry per CDR3 protein. Of roughly 540,000 distinct CDR3 sequences in the sample, 20% to 25% were seen once. These same records also appear under a second study, on T cells expressing NK-cell markers.

Sequences were derived from CD4+ T cells sorted from PBMCs, sampled roughly 12 days after vaccination. The source is a middle-aged man who received an inactivated influenza vaccine. Both conserved end residues are part of each CDR3. D genes are given only for firm matches. Not every row has a clone size; where given, it reads once, few, many or a size class.

j_call,cdr3_length,clone_size,d_call,v_call,cdr3_nt,cdr3_aa
TRBJ2-1,16,few,TRBD2,TRBV2,TGTGCCAGCAGGAAGGGACTAGCGGGGGGTAACAATGAGCAGTTCTTC,CASRKGLAGGNNEQFF
TRBJ2-7,14,NA,TRBD2,TRBV27,TGTGCCAGCAGTTTGAGGGAGGGGAGGTACGAGCAGTACTTC,CASSLREGRYEQYF
TRBJ2-5,15,few,TRBD1,TRBV5-1,TGCGCCAGCAGCTTGGCTGGACAGGCTCAAGAGACCCAGTACTTC,CASSLAGQAQETQYF
TRBJ1-5,14,few,NA,TRBV7-8,TGTGCCAGCAGCTTAGCGAGGCGTAATCAGCCCCAGCATTTT,CASSLARRNQPQHF
TRBJ2-7,15,NA,NA,TRBV6-1,TGTGCCAGCAGTGAAGCGGGGGGGGCGAACTACGAGCAGTACTTC,CASSEAGGANYEQYF
TRBJ2-3,15,NA,TRBD2,TRBV14,TGTGCCAGCAGCCAAGGAGGGACTAGCGCAGATACGCAGTATTTT,CASSQGGTSADTQYF
TRBJ1-1,14,NA,NA,TRBV20-1,TGCAGTGCCCTACCCGGGGTACGGGAGACTGAAGCTTTCTTT,CSALPGVRETEAFF
TRBJ2-1,16,NA,NA,TRBV25-1,TGTGCCAGCAGTGGGGTTAGCGTGACCGCCTACAATGAGCAGTTCTTC,CASSGVSVTAYNEQFF
TRBJ2-2,13,many,NA,TRBV7-2,TGTGCCAGCAGCCGTACTAGGATCGGGGAGCTGTTTTTT,CASSRTRIGELFF
TRBJ1-4,14,NA,NA,TRBV28,TGTGCCAGCAGTTTGGATCGGTGGGAGGAAAAACTGTTTTTT,CASSLDRWEEKLFF
TRBJ1-2,13,NA,NA,TRBV4-3,TGCGCCAGCAGTCAAAGGCCTCTCTATGGCTACACCTTC,CASSQRPLYGYTF
TRBJ2-7,14,few,NA,TRBV7-2,TGTGCCAGCAGCTATCCGGGCCAATATTACGAGCAGTACTTC,CASSYPGQYYEQYF
TRBJ2-5,12,few,NA,TRBV29-1,TGCAGCTCTGGTGACCCTAGGGAGACCCAGTACTTC,CSSGDPRETQYF
TRBJ1-5,14,NA,NA,TRBV28,TGTGCCAGCAGTTTGCGCGTCGTGAATCAGCCCCAGCATTTT,CASSLRVVNQPQHF
TRBJ2-2,16,NA,NA,TRBV6-2/TRBV6-3,TGTGCCAGCTTACCATTAGCGTCTCTTAACACCGGGGAGCTGTTTTTT,CASLPLASLNTGELFF
TRBJ1-6,12,NA,NA,TRBV20-1,TGCAGTGCTAGAAACGATGCTTCACCCCTCCACTTT,CSARNDASPLHF
TRBJ1-1,15,few,TRBD1,TRBV12-3/TRBV12-4,TGTGCCAGCAGTTATCAGGGGGCGAGAGGCACTGAAGCTTTCTTT,CASSYQGARGTEAFF
TRBJ2-7,19,NA,TRBD2,TRBV11-2,TGTGCCAGCAGCTTATTGGGTGGGGGGACTAGTCGACTTACCTACGAGCAGTACTTC,CASSLLGGGTSRLTYEQYF
TRBJ2-7,16,NA,NA,TRBV11-2,TGTGCCAGCGGCTTAGCTTTTGGGCAAGGCTCCTACGAGCAGTACTTC,CASGLAFGQGSYEQYF
TRBJ2-4,14,once,TRBD2,TRBV5-1,TGCGCCAGCAGCCCCTCGGGGGGGGATCCCATTCAGTACTTC,CASSPSGGDPIQYF
TRBJ2-7,17,NA,TRBD2,TRBV11-2,TGTGCCAGCAGCTTAGGGAGGATGGGCGGGGGGGCCGGCGAGCAGTACTTC,CASSLGRMGGGAGEQYF
TRBJ2-5,15,NA,NA,TRBV6-1,TGTGCCAGCAGGAATGCCCCCGGGACCCAAGAGACCCAGTACTTC,CASRNAPGTQETQYF
TRBJ1-5,15,few,NA,TRBV15,TGTGCCACCAGCAGAGATGGGAGTGAGGATCAGCCCCAGCATTTT,CATSRDGSEDQPQHF
TRBJ2-3,12,few,NA,TRBV12-3/TRBV12-4,TGTGCCAGTGGACAGATTACAGATACGCAGTATTTT,CASGQITDTQYF
TRBJ2-1,15,NA,TRBD2,TRBV20-1,TGCAGTGCTAGAGATTCCGGACTAGTATACAATGAGCAGTTCTTC,CSARDSGLVYNEQFF
TRBJ2-2,15,NA,NA,TRBV5-1,TGCGCCAGCAGCTTGGTTAGATTTAACACCGGGGAGCTGTTTTTT,CASSLVRFNTGELFF
TRBJ2-7,15,NA,NA,TRBV4-1,TGCGCCAGCAGCGATATTGACAGGCCCTACTACGAGCAGTACTTC,CASSDIDRPYYEQYF
TRBJ2-1,15,many,TRBD1,TRBV6-1,TGTGCCAGCAGTGTAGACAGGGGTCCCCACAATGAGCAGTTCTTC,CASSVDRGPHNEQFF
TRBJ2-6,17,many,NA,TRBV7-6,TGTGCCAGCAGCTTAGGAGGATGGCGTGGTGGGGCCAACGTCCTGACTTTC,CASSLGGWRGGANVLTF
TRBJ2-7,13,NA,NA,TRBV7-2,TGTGCCAGCAGCTTAAATCAGTTACTGGAGCAGTACTTC,CASSLNQLLEQYF
TRBJ2-2,13,NA,NA,TRBV7-2,TGTGCCAGCAGCCGAGATTACACCGGGGAGCTGTTTTTT,CASSRDYTGELFF
TRBJ2-3,14,NA,NA,TRBV20-1,TGCAGTGCTAAGACAGACTTGCTCACAGATACGCAGTATTTT,CSAKTDLLTDTQYF
TRBJ2-7,12,NA,NA,TRBV7-9,TGTGCCAGTTCGGGCTCGGGCTACGAGCAGTACTTC,CASSGSGYEQYF
TRBJ2-2,14,NA,NA,TRBV5-1,TGCGCCAGCAGCCATCTAACTGACACCGGGGAGCTGTTTTTT,CASSHLTDTGELFF
TRBJ1-4,15,NA,TRBD1,TRBV5-1,TGCGCCAGCAGCGATTACAGGGGAGCAAATGAAAAACTGTTTTTT,CASSDYRGANEKLFF
TRBJ1-2,15,once,NA,TRBV7-2,TGTGCCAGCAGCTTACAGACTGGGATTGACTATGGCTACACCTTC,CASSLQTGIDYGYTF
TRBJ2-1,15,NA,TRBD2,TRBV10-3,TGTGCCATCACCCCCGGGACTAGCGGGGGAAATGAGCAGTTCTTC,CAITPGTSGGNEQFF
TRBJ2-2,15,NA,TRBD2,TRBV12-3/TRBV12-4,TGTGCCAGCAACCTAGCGGGGGGATCAGGCGGGGAGCTGTTTTTT,CASNLAGGSGGELFF
TRBJ2-3,13,few,NA,TRBV30,TGTGCCTGGGGGGCCGAGTTCACAGATACGCAGTATTTT,CAWGAEFTDTQYF
TRBJ1-5,13,few,NA,TRBV6-2/TRBV6-3,TGTGCCGGCTCGAAGGGCGAAAATCAGCCCCAGCATTTT,CAGSKGENQPQHF
TRBJ2-4,11,few,NA,TRBV6-5,TGTGCCAGCAGTCGTCTTGGTATTCAGTACTTC,CASSRLGIQYF
TRBJ2-1,13,few,NA,TRBV24-1,TGTGCCACCAGTGATGGCCACCTCAATGAGCAGTTCTTC,CATSDGHLNEQFF
TRBJ2-7,16,few,NA,TRBV10-3,TGTGCCATCGGGACGACTGGGGCGAGCCCAGTCTACGAGCAGTACTTC,CAIGTTGASPVYEQYF
TRBJ2-7,15,NA,NA,TRBV7-2,TGTGCCAGCAGCCCCGCCCCTAGAAGCTTCCACGAGCAGTACTTC,CASSPAPRSFHEQYF
TRBJ2-1,15,few,NA,TRBV12-3/TRBV12-4,TGTGCCAGCAGTTCCGCCGGGACGCCTCGTAATGAGCAGTTCTTC,CASSSAGTPRNEQFF
TRBJ1-2,15,few,TRBD1,TRBV5-1,TGCGCCAGCAGATCTGGGCAGGGGGTCTACTATGGCTACACCTTC,CASRSGQGVYYGYTF
TRBJ2-2,14,medium-sized,NA,TRBV7-2,TGTGCCAGCAGCTTAGGCTCCAACACCGGGGAGCTGTTTTTT,CASSLGSNTGELFF
TRBJ2-5,14,NA,TRBD2,TRBV7-6,TGTGCCAGCAAACGGGGGGGCCGGAAAGAGACCCAGTACTTC,CASKRGGRKETQYF
TRBJ2-1,15,NA,NA,TRBV7-2,TGTGCCAGCAGCCCAGCAAGAGGCCTATGGCAGGCGCAGTTCTTC,CASSPARGLWQAQFF
TRBJ1-2,11,few,NA,TRBV30,TGTGCCTGGAGTGTATTTCATGGCTACACCTTC,CAWSVFHGYTF
TRBJ2-1,16,few,TRBD1,TRBV5-1,TGCGCCAGCAGCTTGGGAGGGACAGGGGCCCACAATGAGCAGTTCTTC,CASSLGGTGAHNEQFF
TRBJ2-7,14,NA,TRBD2,TRBV29-1,TGCAGCGTAGGGACCCTGGGCGGGGGATATGAGCAGTACTTC,CSVGTLGGGYEQYF